This T cell receptor beta chain was retrieved from a study of tissue T cells after allogeneic stem cell transplantation (dated by TCRdb to 2021 to 2024). Notes on the research overall: For tissues with multiple samples, a pathologist reviewed H&E sections and gave sequencing priority to samples with histologically apparent lymphocytes. The study profiled TCR beta repertoires in many tissues obtained from research autopsies of patients with and without GVHD, and also in mouse models of GVHD. On the human side, the study was prospective and observational, with no blinding or randomization.

The germline V and J ends show losses of 4 bases and 0 bases respectively, and no gene match explains 2 bases of the junction. The CDR3, from cysteine to phenylalanine, totals 16 residues. Just the 48-base CDR3 DNA is kept, in frame starting at base 1. Sequences SGHRS (CDR1) and YFSETQ (CDR2) are obtained from the germline V gene. The method was the immunoSEQ multiplex PCR assay. TCRbeta CDR3 sequencing was performed at survey depth by Adaptive Biotechnologies, and CDR3 sequences, V/J genes, productive frequency and template counts were reported. Amplification of TCR beta CDR3 regions was performed from genomic DNA rather than from RNA. The study's own analysis went as follows. Jensen-Shannon divergence was used to quantify pairwise repertoire overlap between tissues, with a value of 1 indicating complete divergence and a value of 0 indicating identical repertoires. Tissues were clustered by single-linkage agglomerative hierarchical clustering of pairwise JSD values and displayed as dendrograms. All patient samples were analyzed with GLIPH2 using simulation_depth 1000, kmer_min_depth 3 and cdr3_length_cutoff 8, and only groups containing more than two unique CDR3s were kept. In a standardized tissue-overlap score, Jaccard GLIPH-group overlap across patients was extrapolated to a standard repertoire size of 1000 clones. To look at how diversity was associated with clinical or experimental variables, linear mixed-effect models were used, with tissue treated as a fixed effect and individual treated as a random effect. TCRdb stores this immuneACCESS table with in-frame sequences only. Part of the clones is absent; in the studies checked, under half of the shortfall reflects unresolved V genes, and no reason is known for the rest. The V and J calls and clone size are taken from that table; D and trimming were inferred from the DNA. For this sample there are 3,500 to 4,500 clones; approximately 69% appear just once. The biggest ten clones account for 8% to 10% of the sample.

In the paper's terms, the time point label means: human tissue collected at research (rapid) autopsy. Three non-HCT comparator patients with other cancers, who had at least five GI tract samples and no known GI disease at death, were retrospectively selected. Autopsy tissues included GI sites from esophagus to rectum, liver, skin and lymphoid organs including spleen, after a median post-mortem interval of around 9.8 hours. Each autopsy specimen was bisected, with one portion flash-frozen in liquid nitrogen and the remainder formalin-fixed, and the outer muscle layers of GI specimens were removed. Genomic DNA was extracted from frozen tissues using the Mag-Bind Blood & Tissue DNA HDQ 96 Kit on a Chemagic 360 or the DNeasy Blood & Tissue Kit. Because of concern about red blood cell contamination, extracted DNA was further purified using the Genomic DNA Clean & Concentrator-25 kit. Findings and caveats that apply to the study as a whole: No blood samples were available from the non-GVHD comparator patients. A small and clinically heterogeneous patient cohort was studied, and sampling depth was acknowledged as a limitation. In both patients and mice, T cells from blood and spleen picked up only a limited part of the TCR repertoire that was detected in tissues. Only a few T cell clones appeared in more than one patient, yet motif-based clustering showed tissue-specific repertoire signatures that were shared between patients. Which tissue TCRs were alloreactive or antigen-specific was not determined in the study, and some clones might have been persisting host cells. Within patients, how anatomically similar tissues were was a major factor shaping TCR repertoire composition, regardless of disease or transplant status.

Details on this clone: Which antigen it targets is not known. No base qualities exist here, and no much larger clone lies one base off it.

The chain links TRBV5-1 with TRBJ2-3, and TRBD2 aligns with 13 junction nucleotides. Specimen: left colon tissue, collected at autopsy. The clonotype was recovered from a woman aged 18 to 55 with breast cancer. The DNA sequence is given as TGCGCCAGCAGCACGGGACTAGCGGGAAGCACAGATACGCAGTATTTT. This yields the protein CASSTGLAGSTDTQYF.